This entry is about one T cell receptor beta chain. What it binds is not known. Each of the patients experienced relapse following autologous stem cell transplantation, and their brentuximab vedotin exposure differed. Best overall response was complete response, partial response or progressive disease in these relapsed/refractory classical Hodgkin lymphoma patients. These data come from a study of PD-1 blockade in classical Hodgkin lymphoma. General observations from the study: Newly diagnosed patients were reported to start with lower TCR diversity than healthy donors. A significant rise in TCR diversity was seen by C4D1 for CD4+ cells but not for CD8+ cells.

Method: immunoSEQ multiplex PCR; TCRdb's copy keeps in-frame clones and lacks some. This table has 50,000 to 65,000 clones, 70% to 90% appearing once. V shed 4 bases, J shed 5 bases, and the junction held 10 bases outside the gene matches. Germline values: CDR1 MNHNS, CDR2 SASEGT. This CDR3 is 16 amino acids long. The clonotype comes from a human donor with classical Hodgkin lymphoma. V and J are TRBV6-1 and TRBJ1-1, with 10 bases identical to TRBD1. The sample was peripheral blood mononuclear cells (PBMCs), taken before the second cycle of nivolumab. DNA of the CDR3: TGTGCCAGCAGTGGCCGGGACAGGGGCCCGAGTACTGAAGCTTTCTTT. Translation gives CASSGRDRGPSTEAFF.